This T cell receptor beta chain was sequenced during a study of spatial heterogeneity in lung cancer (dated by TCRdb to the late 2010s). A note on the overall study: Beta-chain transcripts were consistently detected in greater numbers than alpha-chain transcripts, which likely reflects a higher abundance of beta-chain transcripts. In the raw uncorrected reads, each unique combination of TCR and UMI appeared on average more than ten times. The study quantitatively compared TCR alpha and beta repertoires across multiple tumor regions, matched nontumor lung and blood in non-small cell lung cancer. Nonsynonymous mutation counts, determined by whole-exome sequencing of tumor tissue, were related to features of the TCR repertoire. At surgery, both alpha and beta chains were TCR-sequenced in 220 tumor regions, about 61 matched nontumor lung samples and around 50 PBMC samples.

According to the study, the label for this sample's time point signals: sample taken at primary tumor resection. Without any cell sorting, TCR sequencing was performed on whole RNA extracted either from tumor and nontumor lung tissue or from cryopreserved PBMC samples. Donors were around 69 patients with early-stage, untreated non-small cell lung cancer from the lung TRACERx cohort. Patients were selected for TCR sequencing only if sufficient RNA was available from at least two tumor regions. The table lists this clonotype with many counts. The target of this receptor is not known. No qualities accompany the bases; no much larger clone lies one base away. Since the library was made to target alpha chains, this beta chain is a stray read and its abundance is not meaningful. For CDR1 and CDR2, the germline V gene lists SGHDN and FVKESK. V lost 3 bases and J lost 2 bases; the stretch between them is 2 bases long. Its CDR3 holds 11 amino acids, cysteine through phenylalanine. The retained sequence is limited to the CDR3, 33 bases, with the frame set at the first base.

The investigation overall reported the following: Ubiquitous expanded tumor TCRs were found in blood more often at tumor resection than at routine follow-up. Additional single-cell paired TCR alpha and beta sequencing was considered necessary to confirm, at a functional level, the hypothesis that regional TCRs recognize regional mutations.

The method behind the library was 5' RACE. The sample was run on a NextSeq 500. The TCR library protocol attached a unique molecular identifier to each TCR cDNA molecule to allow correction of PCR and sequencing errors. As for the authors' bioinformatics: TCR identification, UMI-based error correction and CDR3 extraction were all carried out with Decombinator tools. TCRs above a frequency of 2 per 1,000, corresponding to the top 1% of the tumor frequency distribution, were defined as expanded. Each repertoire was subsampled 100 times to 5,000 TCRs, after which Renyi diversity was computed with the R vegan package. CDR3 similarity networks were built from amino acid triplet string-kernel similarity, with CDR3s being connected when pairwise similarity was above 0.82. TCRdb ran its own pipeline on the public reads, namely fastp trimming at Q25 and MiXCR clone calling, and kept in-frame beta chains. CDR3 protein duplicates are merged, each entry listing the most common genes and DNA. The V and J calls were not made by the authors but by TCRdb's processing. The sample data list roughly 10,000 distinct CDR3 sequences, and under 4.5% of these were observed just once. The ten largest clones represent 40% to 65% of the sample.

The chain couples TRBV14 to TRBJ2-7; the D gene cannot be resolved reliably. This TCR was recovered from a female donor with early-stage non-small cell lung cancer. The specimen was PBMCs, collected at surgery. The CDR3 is CASSQAYEQYF. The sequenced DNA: TGTGCCAGCAGCCAGGCCTACGAGCAGTACTTC.